Described below is a single TCR beta chain sequence and its context. This sample is drawn from a study of T cell changes during pregnancy in multiple sclerosis. TCRdb's table, derived via immunoSEQ multiplex PCR, lists solely in-frame clones and lacks some. The repertoire holds more than 65,000 clones, with 75% to 95% as singletons. This CDR3 region has 15 residues. J was trimmed by 5 bases and V by 6 bases; bases with no gene match: 12. Germline V lookup: CDR1 SGHTA, CDR2 FQGTGA. The source of this sequence is a female donor with multiple sclerosis, enrolled in a pregnancy study. The chain recombines TRBV7-3 with TRBJ2-5, with TRBD2 matching over 7 bases. Sequencing used CD4+ T cells from peripheral blood mononuclear cells, obtained before pregnancy. The CDR3 sequence: CASSPSGRVGETQYF. CDR3 nucleotide sequence: TGTGCCAGCAGTCCTAGCGGCCGCGTTGGTGAGACCCAGTACTTC.